Described below is a single T cell receptor beta chain sequence and its context. The CDR3 length is 14 residues. Germline V gene lookup returns CDR1 SEHNR and CDR2 FQNEAQ (reference sequence). The V segment lost 8 bases and the J segment 7 bases; nucleotides outside the gene matches: 12. The protocol was immunoSEQ multiplex PCR, while the TCRdb copy is restricted to in-frame clones and leaves out a portion. Counted here are more than 85,000 clones, roughly 87% occurring once; the ten biggest clones make up approximately 45%. The sample belongs to a study of T cell responses to AZD1222 COVID-19 vaccine.

This receptor was taken from an adult who received the AZD1222 COVID-19 vaccine. The sequencing used peripheral blood, collected 28 days after the second AZD1222 dose. The chain carries TRBV7-9 and TRBJ2-3; TRBD2 matches 7 bases. CDR3 amino acids: CASGRSGRENTQYF. The CDR3 coding sequence is TGTGCCAGCGGGAGGAGCGGGCGGGAGAATACGCAGTATTTT.